This T cell receptor beta chain was identified during a study of T cell changes during pregnancy in multiple sclerosis. V lost 4 bases and J 2 bases, leaving 7 bases between the germline ends. CDR3 length: 13 residues. Germline V CDR1 and CDR2: MRHNA, SNTAGT. The assay was immunoSEQ multiplex PCR, and TCRdb's table has in-frame clones only and misses some. The sample has about 59,000 clones, 91% seen once. The gene calls are TRBV6-4 and TRBJ2-3, with D unresolved. The source of this sequence is a female donor with multiple sclerosis, enrolled in a pregnancy study. The material sequenced was peripheral blood, taken before pregnancy. As DNA, the CDR3 is TGTGCCAGCAGTGTTACCTACACAGATACGCAGTATTTT. Its translation: CASSVTYTDTQYF.